This entry lists 32 T cell receptor beta chains sequenced from one sample in a study of blood T cell repertoires in COVID-19. Sequencing used immunoSEQ multiplex PCR; TCRdb keeps in-frame clones, though not all of them. The sample consists of approximately 390,000 clones, around 90% of them appearing once. The sequenced sample consisted of PBMCs or T cells enriched from blood (not recorded which). These receptors all stem from a woman in her thirties or forties with acute COVID-19.

The chain couples TRBV7-6 to TRBJ2-5; tentative D call: TRBD2 (5 bases). There are 11 residues in the CDR3. V lost 5 bases, J lost 7 bases, and 8 bases lay in between. CDR1 is SGHVS, CDR2 FNYEAQ, per germline. CDR3 residues: CASSLEGTQYF. The CDR3 DNA follows: TGTGCCAGCAGCCTCGAGGGGACCCAGTACTTC.

J is TRBJ1-2 and V is TRBV10-2; 7 bases are a match to TRBD1. This CDR3 comprises 14 residues. V lost 6 bases and J lost 4; bases outside the gene matches: 8. Germline CDR1 and CDR2: WSHSY and SAAADI. CDR3 sequence (DNA): TGCGCCAGCAGGGGACAGTCTGCCTCCTATGGCTACACCTTC. Residues: CASRGQSASYGYTF.

This CDR3 is CASSSRTGGPETQYF. For the CDR3, the DNA is TGTGCCAGCAGCTCTAGGACAGGGGGCCCAGAGACCCAGTACTTC. The chain combines TRBV7-7 with TRBJ2-5, with TRBD1 matching over 11 bases. The germline CDR1 and CDR2 sequences are SSHAT and FNYEAQ (reference sequence). CDR3 length: 15 amino acids. V dropped 4 bases and J dropped 4; count of bases not matched to a gene: 5.

The chain is built from TRBV18 and TRBJ2-1, with D possibly being TRBD2 (6 bases). Trimming left V 3 bases short and J 7 bases short, with 10 bases between. The CDR3 loop spans 13 amino acids. The V gene's germline CDR1 is KGHSH and CDR2 LQKENI. Here the CDR3 reads CASSPRRENEQFF. Here the CDR3 DNA reads TGTGCCAGCTCACCCCGGAGGGAGAATGAGCAGTTCTTC.

This clone showed up just a few times. This chain joins TRBV4-2 and TRBJ2-3; 9 bases are a match to TRBD2. The ends lost 5 bases at V and 2 bases at J; junction bases unmatched: 14. The CDR3 totals 18 residues. Per the germline V gene, CDR1 is LGHNA and CDR2 is YNFKEQ. In nucleotides, the CDR3 is TGTGCCAGCAGCTACGCAGTGGGTAGCGGGGGAACCACAGATACGCAGTATTTT. As protein: CASSYAVGSGGTTDTQYF.

This chain connects TRBV15 to TRBJ1-5; TRBD1 aligns across 11 bases. The CDR3 is made up of 16 amino acids. V lost 4 bases to trimming and J lost 6 bases; unmatched junction nucleotides: 8. CDR1 LNHNV and CDR2 YYDKDF come from the germline V gene (reference sequence). The CDR3: CATSKPGQGGGQPQHF. The DNA of the CDR3 is TGTGCCACCAGCAAACCGGGACAGGGGGGAGGTCAGCCCCAGCATTTT. Full variable domain (rest looked up from reference TRBV15 and TRBJ1-5): DAMVIQNPRYQVTQFGKPVTLSCSQTLNHNVMYWYQQKSSQAPKLLFHYYDKDFNNEADTPDNFQSRRPNTSFCFLDIRSPGLGDTAMYLCATSKPGQGGGQPQHFGDGTRLSIL.

The chain employs TRBV7-6 and TRBJ2-3; TRBD2 aligns across 9 bases. The CDR3 extends over 14 amino acids. Germline V gene data show CDR1 as SGHVS and CDR2 as FNYEAQ. Trimming removed 4 bases from V and 7 bases from J; junction bases left unmatched: 6. Here the CDR3 DNA reads TGTGCCAGCAGCTCCGGCGGGGGGGCTTATACGCAGTATTTT. This translates into CASSSGGGAYTQYF.

This clone has only one observation. This rearrangement joins TRBV5-1 to TRBJ1-2; 8 bases fit TRBD1. There are 14 residues in the CDR3. V dropped 4 bases and J dropped 8; count of bases not matched to a gene: 10. CDR1 is SGHRS and CDR2 is YFSETQ in the germline V gene. CDR3 sequence reads: CASSRMTGAVGYTF. The CDR3 nucleotides are TGCGCCAGCAGCCGGATGACAGGGGCCGTAGGCTACACCTTC.

The chain is built from TRBV12-2 and TRBJ1-2; the table's D call, TRBD1, was not checked against the DNA. TRBV12-2 is classified as a pseudogene. The CDR3 length is 12 residues. CDR3 in amino acids: CASRPQSSGYTF. The CDR3 DNA sequence: TGTGCAAGTCGCCCACAATCCTCTGGCTACACCTTC.

This sequence joins TRBV29-1 and TRBJ1-1; D not resolved. The CDR3 is 12 residues long. CDR1 is SQVTM, CDR2 ANQGSEA, per germline. Trimming shortened V by 3 bases and J by 1 base, and 6 bases separated the two germline ends. The CDR3 reads CSVDGENTEAFF. The CDR3 coding sequence is TGCAGCGTTGATGGAGAGAACACTGAAGCTTTCTTT.

There are a few counts of this clone. This chain links TRBV19 with TRBJ2-7; D may be TRBD2 (6 bases). V was clipped by 7 bases and J by 2 bases, with 15 bases between them. The CDR3 runs to 14 residues. Per germline, CDR1 LNHDA and CDR2 SQIVND (reference sequence). The CDR3 sequence is CASTMGGIPYEQYF. DNA for the CDR3: TGTGCCAGTACCATGGGAGGCATTCCCTACGAGCAGTACTTC.

The chain employs TRBV24-1 and TRBJ1-4; tentatively, D is TRBD1 (5 bases). The CDR3 loop spans 13 amino acids. Trimming removed 8 bases from V and 3 bases from J, with 9 bases in between. Per the germline V gene, CDR1 is KGHDR and CDR2 is SFDVKD. The CDR3 nucleotides read TGTGCCACCACGGGGGGTTCTAATGAAAAACTGTTTTTT. Translation gives CATTGGSNEKLFF.

V is TRBV5-1 and J is TRBJ1-1, with unresolved D. V shed 0 bases and J shed 1 base, with 13 bases lying between them. The V gene's germline CDR1 is SGHRS and CDR2 YFSETQ. The CDR3 consists of 16 residues. CDR3 nucleotide sequence: TGCGCCAGCAGCTTGGATGGGTCTAGCTCGAACACTGAAGCTTTCTTT. As protein: CASSLDGSSSNTEAFF.

The V and J genes are TRBV5-1 and TRBJ2-3; 7 bases line up with TRBD1. The germline gives CDR1 SGHRS, CDR2 YFSETQ. The trim removed 5 bases at V and 2 bases at J, leaving 11 bases unmatched. There are 16 residues in the CDR3. In DNA form, the CDR3 reads TGCGCCAGCAGAAGGTTCGGGACAGAGTTCACAGATACGCAGTATTTT. Translating it yields CASRRFGTEFTDTQYF.

The chain has TRBV10-2 and TRBJ2-2, with 9 bases matching TRBD1. The CDR3 consists of 17 residues. Germline CDR1 is WSHSY and CDR2 is SAAADI. Germline trimming cut 0 bases from V and 5 bases from J; bases unmatched to any gene: 7. The CDR3: CASSESGTGMRTGELFF. In DNA, the CDR3 is TGCGCCAGCAGTGAGTCGGGGACAGGGATGAGGACCGGGGAGCTGTTTTTT.

The genes are TRBV9 and TRBJ2-3; TRBD2 agrees at 10 bases. The junction had 2 bases not matched to a gene; V was cut back by 7 bases and J by 0 bases. Germline CDR1 and CDR2: SGDLS and YYNGEE. The CDR3 sequence is 14 residues long. The CDR3: CASQRGGSTDTQYF. CDR3 bases: TGTGCCAGCCAGCGGGGGGGTAGCACAGATACGCAGTATTTT.

This rearrangement joins TRBV15 to TRBJ1-5; 7 positions match TRBD1. There are 15 residues in the CDR3. J lost 3 bases, V lost 1 base, and 3 bases had no gene match. Looked up from germline, CDR1 is LNHNV and CDR2 is YYDKDF (reference sequence). The chain's CDR3 is CATSRGRGLNQPQHF. DNA for the CDR3: TGTGCCACCAGCAGAGGGAGGGGGCTCAATCAGCCCCAGCATTTT.

The chain carries TRBV4-1 and TRBJ2-2; possible D gene TRBD2, 5 bases. Trimming removed 1 base from V and 5 bases from J, with 8 bases in between. The CDR3 totals 14 residues. Looked up from germline, CDR1 is MGHRA and CDR2 is YSYEKL. Here the CDR3 DNA reads TGCGCCAGCAGCCAAGTAAGAGGGACCGGGGAGCTGTTTTTT. This codes for CASSQVRGTGELFF.

The J gene is TRBJ2-1, the V gene TRBV5-1; 9 nucleotides line up with TRBD1. The germline V gene has CDR1 SGHRS and CDR2 YFSETQ. This CDR3 region has 15 residues. V lost 1 base to trimming and J lost 4 bases; unmatched junction nucleotides: 3. The CDR3 DNA reads as TGCGCCAGCAGCTTGTGGGGACAGGGTTACAATGAGCAGTTCTTC. Protein product: CASSLWGQGYNEQFF.

The chain couples TRBV3-1 (or the pseudogene TRBV3-2) to TRBJ2-3; 7 nucleotides line up with TRBD2. CDR1 is LGHDT and CDR2 is YNNKEL in the germline V gene (reference sequence). This CDR3 has 14 residues. V lost 1 base and J lost 5; bases outside the gene matches: 3. CDR3 region: CASSQGLARDTQYF. The CDR3 DNA is TGTGCCAGCAGCCAAGGACTAGCAAGAGATACGCAGTATTTT.

The V call is TRBV5-1, the J call TRBJ1-1; TRBD1 might be the D (5 bases). The CDR3 has 17 residues. Looked up from germline, CDR1 is SGHRS and CDR2 is YFSETQ. The ends were cut back, 4 bases at V and 3 bases at J, with 22 bases in the middle. The CDR3 is CASSAHLGREWDTEAFF. As DNA, the CDR3 is TGCGCCAGCAGCGCGCACTTGGGGCGGGAATGGGACACTGAAGCTTTCTTT.

The chain carries TRBV6-5 and TRBJ2-7; 9 bases match TRBD1. The V segment lost 0 bases and the J segment 2 bases; nucleotides outside the gene matches: 5. In germline, CDR1 is MNHEY, CDR2 SVGAGI. The CDR3 is made up of 16 amino acids. CDR3 sequence reads: CASSYSRQGGTYEQYF. DNA for the CDR3: TGTGCCAGCAGTTACTCCCGACAGGGGGGGACCTACGAGCAGTACTTC.

This clone is a singleton in its sample. This chain links TRBV2 with TRBJ2-3; 12 bases agree with TRBD2. The V gene end was trimmed by 0 bases and the J gene end by 5 bases; junction bases not matched to a gene: 6. Germline V CDR1 and CDR2: SNHLY, FYNNEI. The CDR3 has 17 residues. The CDR3 DNA reads as TGTGCCAGCAGTGAAGCTAGTCTAGCGGGGGGGCAAGATACGCAGTATTTT. Translating gives CASSEASLAGGQDTQYF.

The gene calls are TRBV9 and TRBJ2-7; no firm D call. The CDR3 is 11 amino acids. Germline CDR1 is SGDLS and CDR2 is YYNGEE. V was cut by 3 bases and J by 6 bases, with 7 bases left in between. The DNA for the CDR3 is TGTGCCAGCAGCGGAACCGGCGAGCAGTACTTC. Encoded protein: CASSGTGEQYF.

This clone was detected only once. This chain connects TRBV10-1 to TRBJ1-5, with a weak D call TRBD1 (5 bases). Trimming removed 6 bases from V and 6 bases from J, with 15 bases in between. CDR3 size: 14 residues. CDR1 and CDR2 (germline): WNHNN, SYGVQD (reference sequence). CDR3 protein: CASRSPDSFQPQHF. The CDR3 bases are TGCGCCAGCAGGAGCCCCGACAGTTTTCAGCCCCAGCATTTT.

The chain joins TRBV6-1 to TRBJ1-1; D not resolved. Germline values: CDR1 MNHNS, CDR2 SASEGT. Trimming stripped 2 bases from V and 7 bases from J, with 11 bases between. This CDR3 contains 13 residues. The CDR3 sequence is CASSESGRLEAFF. The CDR3 DNA reads as TGTGCCAGCAGTGAATCGGGGAGACTTGAAGCTTTCTTT.

For the CDR3, the DNA is TGCGCCAGCAGCTCCATAGCGGGGTCCTACGAGCAGTACTTC. This sequence encodes CASSSIAGSYEQYF. V gene TRBV5-1 combines with J gene TRBJ2-7, with TRBD2 identical over 8 bases. Losses at the gene ends were 3 bases for V and 1 base for J; bases not matched to a gene: 3. Per the germline V gene, CDR1 is SGHRS and CDR2 is YFSETQ. This CDR3 comprises 14 residues.

V gene TRBV7-9 combines with J gene TRBJ1-3; maybe TRBD1 (6 bases). The CDR3 sequence is 17 residues long. Germline V gene lookup returns CDR1 SEHNR and CDR2 FQNEAQ (reference sequence). V lost 4 bases to trimming and J lost 0 bases, with 16 bases between them. The CDR3 nucleotides are TGTGCCAGCAGCTCCGGACAGACAGATAACTCTGGAAACACCATATATTTT. This encodes CASSSGQTDNSGNTIYF.

The gene calls are TRBV7-2 and TRBJ2-5; possibly TRBD1 for D (6 bases). The CDR3 sequence is 16 residues long. The V end was cut by 3 bases, the J end by 4 bases, with 18 bases between. CDR1 SGHTA and CDR2 FQGNSA come from the germline V gene. The CDR3 spells CASSFYTNPGAETQYF. CDR3 coding DNA: TGTGCCAGCAGCTTCTACACCAATCCAGGGGCAGAGACCCAGTACTTC.

This sequence joins TRBV7-6 and TRBJ1-6, with no clear D. Trimming took off 6 bases at V and 0 bases at J, with 9 bases between the two ends. This CDR3 is 15 amino acids long. Per germline, CDR1 SGHVS and CDR2 FNYEAQ. The CDR3 reads CASSTGSSYNSPLHF. The DNA for the CDR3 is TGTGCCAGCAGTACCGGGAGCTCCTATAATTCACCCCTCCACTTT.

The V gene is TRBV12-3 or TRBV12-4, the J gene TRBJ1-2; D unclear. The CDR3 has 12 amino acids. The V end was cut by 3 bases, the J end by 4 bases, with 6 bases between. The chain's CDR3 is CASSFTGYGYTF. The CDR3 nucleotides read TGTGCCAGCAGTTTTACCGGCTATGGCTACACCTTC.

This clone was observed a single time. V is TRBV6-5 and J is TRBJ1-1; D is undetermined. V was pared by 0 bases and J by 3 bases, with 8 bases between. CDR3 length: 14 amino acids. Germline loops: CDR1 MNHEY, CDR2 SVGAGI. The CDR3 loop reads CASSYSPADTEAFF. The CDR3 nucleotides read TGTGCCAGCAGTTACTCCCCCGCAGACACTGAAGCTTTCTTT.